Following are 29 T cell receptor beta chains from one sample sequenced in a study of control samples from healthy donors and cancer patients. Clones were sequenced by immunoSEQ multiplex PCR, and TCRdb holds only the in-frame ones, with some missing. This sample has 110,000 or so clones; approximately 83% occur once, and the top ten carry roughly 13%. Sample: blood. All receptors come from a woman in her forties or fifties in good health.

Only one count was recorded for this clone. J is TRBJ2-5 and V is TRBV7-3; D not resolved. This CDR3 contains 13 residues. Germline V gene sequence: CDR1 SGHTA, CDR2 FQGTGA. Trimming removed 2 bases at V and 9 bases at J, with 13 bases between. The CDR3 nucleotides are TGTGCCAGCAGCTTAGAAAACACTGGGGCCCAGTACTTC. This translates into CASSLENTGAQYF.

The V and J genes are TRBV2 and TRBJ2-1; 13 bases are shared with TRBD2. The CDR3 is 15 amino acids. The V segment lost 5 bases and the J segment 8 bases; nucleotides outside the gene matches: 6. Germline values: CDR1 SNHLY, CDR2 FYNNEI. The CDR3 DNA reads as TGTGCCAGCAGTTCCTGGACTAGCGGGGGCGATGAGCAGTTCTTC. The encoded protein is CASSSWTSGGDEQFF.

CDR3: CAWSPPGQGAYYGYTF. In DNA, the CDR3 is TGTGCCTGGAGCCCCCCGGGACAGGGGGCGTACTATGGCTACACCTTC. This chain joins TRBV30 and TRBJ1-2, with 12 bases fitting TRBD1. After removal of 3 bases from V and 3 bases from J, the junction contained 8 bases not matched to a gene. CDR1 and CDR2 from the germline V gene are GTSNPN and SVGIG (reference sequence). This CDR3 is built from 16 residues.

The chain couples TRBV6-1 to TRBJ1-2; no firm D call. This CDR3 contains 13 residues. Germline V CDR1 and CDR2: MNHNS, SASEGT. Deletions cut 0 bases from V and 5 bases from J, with 7 bases between. The CDR3 DNA reads TGTGCCAGCAGTGAAGCCGGGCAGTATGGCTACACCTTC. Protein sequence: CASSEAGQYGYTF.

V and J are TRBV6-5 and TRBJ1-6; tentative D call: TRBD1 (6 bases). With 6 bases removed from V and 10 bases from J, the gap between germline ends came to 16 bases. CDR3 length equals 14 residues. Germline values: CDR1 MNHEY, CDR2 SVGAGI. The CDR3: CASRSQGLGSPLHF. The CDR3 DNA reads as TGTGCCAGCAGGTCGCAGGGGCTAGGGTCACCCCTCCACTTT.

V usage is TRBV7-3 and J usage is TRBJ2-3; D is ambiguous. The CDR3 is 13 residues long. Looked up from germline, CDR1 is SGHTA and CDR2 is FQGTGA. Trimming took 4 bases from V and 0 from J, leaving 5 bases between them. The CDR3 is CASSSFSTDTQYF. For the CDR3, the DNA is TGTGCCAGCAGCTCCTTTAGCACAGATACGCAGTATTTT.

In this sample, this clone turned up once. The chain links TRBV6-2 or TRBV6-3 to TRBJ1-1; no clear D gene. CDR1 MNHEY and CDR2 SVGEGT come from the germline V gene. The CDR3 runs to 14 residues. Trimming pared 2 bases from V and 0 bases from J, leaving 7 bases between. Written as DNA, the CDR3 is TGTGCCAGCAGTTACATTCTGATGAACACTGAAGCTTTCTTT. Its protein product is CASSYILMNTEAFF.

V is TRBV15 and J is TRBJ1-4, with D possibly matching TRBD1 (5 bases). Germline values: CDR1 LNHNV, CDR2 YYDKDF (reference sequence). Trimming shortened V by 1 base and J by 8 bases, and 11 bases separated the two germline ends. This CDR3 is 14 amino acids long. The CDR3 DNA reads TGTGCCACCAGCAGAGGGGGCCTAGGGGAAAAACTGTTTTTT. Its translation: CATSRGGLGEKLFF.

This sequence joins TRBV5-1 and TRBJ1-6; D is possibly TRBD1 (6 bases). This CDR3 spans 14 amino acids. Germline V lookup: CDR1 SGHRS, CDR2 YFSETQ. Trimming took 0 bases from V and 7 from J, leaving 8 bases between them. The CDR3 DNA follows: TGCGCCAGCAGCTTGGGGACAGCCAATTCACCCCTCCACTTT. It codes for CASSLGTANSPLHF.

The chain combines TRBV27 with TRBJ1-1, with 8 nucleotides matching TRBD1. Germline V gene sequence: CDR1 MNHEY, CDR2 SMNVEV (reference sequence). The CDR3 runs to 18 residues. Trimming removed 6 bases from V and 3 bases from J; junction bases left unmatched: 18. CDR3 region: CASRPPTDRGILHTEAFF. The CDR3, as DNA: TGTGCCAGCAGACCACCCACCGACAGGGGAATTCTCCACACTGAAGCTTTCTTT.

This chain joins TRBV10-1 and TRBJ2-5, with D maybe TRBD1 (5 bases). V was clipped by 4 bases and J by 2 bases, with 11 bases between them. Germline assignment: CDR1 WNHNN and CDR2 SYGVQD (reference sequence). The CDR3 has 14 amino acids. The CDR3 coding sequence is TGCGCCAGCAGTGTCGACAGAAAACAAGAGACCCAGTACTTC. Protein product: CASSVDRKQETQYF.

This rearrangement joins TRBV7-2 to TRBJ1-6; D gene unclear. The CDR3 covers 15 residues. Deletions cut 2 bases from V and 9 bases from J, with 14 bases between. Germline CDR1 is SGHTA and CDR2 is FQGNSA. CDR3 amino acids: CASSLTRQRGSPLHF. For the CDR3, the DNA is TGTGCCAGCAGCTTAACTCGTCAGCGGGGTTCACCCCTCCACTTT.

About this clone: Other DNA sequences in the sample encode the same CDR3. The rearrangement uses TRBV5-1 and TRBJ1-6, with D perhaps matching TRBD1 (5 bases). V was clipped by 0 bases and J by 0 bases, with 13 bases between them. Per germline, CDR1 SGHRS and CDR2 YFSETQ. This CDR3 region has 18 residues. DNA for the CDR3: TGCGCCAGCAGCTTGGCCCGGATGGGGGGCTCCTATAATTCACCCCTCCACTTT. It encodes CASSLARMGGSYNSPLHF.

The chain is built from TRBV12-5 and TRBJ1-4, with TRBD1 identical over 9 bases. The germline gives CDR1 LGHNT, CDR2 FRNRAP. The CDR3 spans 14 residues. The V and J ends lost 4 bases and 7 bases, in that order; junction bases with no gene match: 4. Here the CDR3 reads CASGWGQGVEKLFF. The CDR3, as DNA: TGTGCTAGTGGTTGGGGACAGGGAGTTGAAAAACTGTTTTTT.

CDR3 nucleotide sequence: TGTGCCAGCGAAGGCTTGGGGCGCACCGAGCAGTACTTC. This translates into CASEGLGRTEQYF. This chain joins TRBV2 and TRBJ2-7, with D possibly matching TRBD1 (5 bases). Trimming pared 8 bases from V and 6 bases from J, leaving 17 bases between. CDR3 length equals 13 residues. CDR1 and CDR2 from the germline V gene are SNHLY and FYNNEI.

The chain carries TRBV7-9 and TRBJ2-7, with 12 bases that match TRBD1. Per the germline V gene, CDR1 is SEHNR and CDR2 is FQNEAQ (reference sequence). The CDR3 runs 15 residues. Trimming removed 5 bases from V and 3 bases from J; junction bases left unmatched: 5. The CDR3 DNA sequence: TGTGCCAGCAGCCAGGGACAGGGGGCCCTCTACGAGCAGTACTTC. Translating gives CASSQGQGALYEQYF.

The chain uses TRBV7-9 and TRBJ1-4, with D possibly being TRBD1 (5 bases). The germline gives CDR1 SEHNR, CDR2 FQNEAQ (reference sequence). V was clipped by 2 bases and J by 15 bases, with 22 bases between them. The CDR3 consists of 15 residues. CDR3 bases: TGTGCCAGCAGCTTAATTATTGGTGGGGGAGGCACGGTGTTTTTT. It yields the protein CASSLIIGGGGTVFF.

This clone was observed a single time. The rearrangement joins TRBV5-8 to TRBJ2-7; D possibly matches TRBD1 or TRBD2 (5 bases each). V was clipped by 3 bases and J by 4 bases, with 14 bases between them. The CDR3 consists of 14 residues. Per germline, CDR1 SGHTS and CDR2 YDEGEE. DNA for the CDR3: TGTGCCAGCAGCTCCGGAGAGGGGATTTACGAGCAGTACTTC. Protein product: CASSSGEGIYEQYF.

This clone is categorized as medium-sized (0.01 to 0.1%). The chain couples TRBV4-2 to TRBJ1-3, with D hard to call. CDR3 length: 14 residues. CDR1 is LGHNA and CDR2 is YNFKEQ in the germline V gene. V lost 4 bases to trimming and J lost 4 bases, with 11 bases between them. The CDR3 DNA is TGTGCCAGCAGCCCCCAGGACGGCGGAAACACCATATATTTT. Its translation: CASSPQDGGNTIYF.

The rearrangement links TRBV18 to TRBJ1-1, with D maybe TRBD1 (6 bases). V gave up 0 bases and J gave up 1 base, with 12 bases separating them. The CDR3 has 16 amino acids. Germline loops: CDR1 KGHSH, CDR2 LQKENI. Written as DNA, the CDR3 is TGTGCCAGCTCACCACCTACCCCGGGGGCGAACACTGAAGCTTTCTTT. Its translation: CASSPPTPGANTEAFF.

This sequence joins TRBV11-3 and TRBJ2-2; D not resolved. V lost 1 base and J 1 base, leaving 10 bases between the germline ends. The CDR3 loop spans 16 amino acids. Germline CDR1 reads SGHNT; CDR2 reads YENEEA. The CDR3 reads CASSLASFRNTGELFF. DNA of the CDR3: TGTGCCAGCAGCTTAGCATCTTTTAGGAACACCGGGGAGCTGTTTTTT.

The chain carries TRBV6-5 and TRBJ1-2; TRBD1 is a possible D gene (5 bases). Germline assignment: CDR1 MNHEY and CDR2 SVGAGI. Trimming removed 5 bases from V and 4 bases from J, with 14 bases in between. This CDR3 is 14 amino acids long. CDR3 DNA sequence: TGTGCCAGCAGTCCCGGGCGGGGGACCTATGGCTACACCTTC. Its protein is CASSPGRGTYGYTF.

This rearrangement joins TRBV7-9 to TRBJ1-1; the D gene is possibly TRBD1 (5 bases). Per the germline V gene, CDR1 is SEHNR and CDR2 is FQNEAQ (reference sequence). V gave up 1 base and J gave up 7 bases, with 16 bases separating them. The CDR3 covers 15 residues. The CDR3 reads CASSLVNSPQGEAFF. Here the CDR3 DNA reads TGTGCCAGCAGCTTAGTTAACAGCCCTCAGGGTGAAGCTTTCTTT.

The V gene is TRBV19, the J gene TRBJ1-3; D is unclear. With 1 base removed from V and 0 bases from J, the gap between germline ends came to 7 bases. CDR3 length: 15 residues. CDR1 is LNHDA and CDR2 is SQIVND in the germline V gene (reference sequence). CDR3 bases: TGTGCCAGTAGTATAGGTCGGACCTCTGGAAACACCATATATTTT. Translated, it gives CASSIGRTSGNTIYF.

The chain carries TRBV27 and TRBJ2-7, with D possibly TRBD1 on 6 matching bases. Germline V gives CDR1 MNHEY, CDR2 SMNVEV (reference sequence). Trimming shortened V by 5 bases and J by 6 bases, and 14 bases separated the two germline ends. The CDR3 is made up of 13 amino acids. CDR3 amino acids: CASSRDIRSEQYF. In DNA form, the CDR3 reads TGTGCCAGCAGTCGGGACATCCGATCCGAGCAGTACTTC.

This clone has a handful of counts. The chain links TRBV3-1 (or the pseudogene TRBV3-2) to TRBJ2-7, with 9 bases fitting TRBD2. The CDR3 is 16 residues long. CDR1 and CDR2 from the germline V gene are LGHDT and YNNKEL (reference sequence). The junction had 10 bases not matched to a gene; V was cut back by 4 bases and J by 3 bases. Here the CDR3 DNA reads TGTGCCAGCAGCCGTGGGGGACTAGCAGTTAACTACGAGCAGTACTTC. Encoded protein: CASSRGGLAVNYEQYF.

The chain links TRBV6-6 to TRBJ2-5; no clear D gene. The V and J ends lost 6 bases and 5 bases respectively, with 13 bases between them. CDR1 and CDR2 (germline): MNHNY, SVGAGI (reference sequence). CDR3 length: 13 residues. The CDR3 DNA is TGTGCCAGCAGCCGCGGACCCATGGAGACCCAGTACTTC. It translates to CASSRGPMETQYF.

V is TRBV18 and J is TRBJ2-3; possible D gene TRBD2, 5 bases. Between the trimmed V and J ends, which lost 5 bases and 2 bases, there was a span of 14 bases. Looked up from germline, CDR1 is KGHSH and CDR2 is LQKENI. This CDR3 has 15 amino acids. CDR3 residues: CASSIDSTITDTQYF. The CDR3 nucleotides are TGTGCCAGCTCAATTGACTCGACTATCACAGATACGCAGTATTTT.

This clone was found a few times. This chain joins TRBV6-1 and TRBJ2-3; 8 positions agree with TRBD2. Germline V CDR1 and CDR2: MNHNS, SASEGT. Trimming at V came to 2 bases and at J to 1 base, leaving 2 bases not matched to a gene. This CDR3 has 15 residues. In DNA form, the CDR3 reads TGTGCCAGCAGTGAATCACTAGCGGGCACAGATACGCAGTATTTT. It yields the protein CASSESLAGTDTQYF.